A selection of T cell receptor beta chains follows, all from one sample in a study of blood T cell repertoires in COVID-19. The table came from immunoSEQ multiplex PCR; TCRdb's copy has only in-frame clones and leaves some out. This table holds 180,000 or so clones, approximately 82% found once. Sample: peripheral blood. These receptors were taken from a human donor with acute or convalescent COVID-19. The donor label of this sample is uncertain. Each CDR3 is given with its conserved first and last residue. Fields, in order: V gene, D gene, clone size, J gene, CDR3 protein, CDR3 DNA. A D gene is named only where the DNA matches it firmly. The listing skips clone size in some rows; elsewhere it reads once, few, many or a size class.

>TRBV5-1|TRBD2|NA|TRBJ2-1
CASSGTGTSGNNEQFF
TGCGCCAGCAGCGGGACCGGGACTAGCGGGAACAATGAGCAGTTCTTC
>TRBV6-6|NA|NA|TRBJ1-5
CASTSGRLTSNQPQHF
TGTGCCAGCACCTCCGGCAGGCTGACTAGCAATCAGCCCCAGCATTTT
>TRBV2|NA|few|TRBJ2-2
CASSPWGANTGELFF
TGTGCCAGCAGTCCCTGGGGAGCGAACACCGGGGAGCTGTTTTTT
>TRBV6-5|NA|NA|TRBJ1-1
CASTRTVMNTEAFF
TGTGCCAGCACACGGACAGTTATGAACACTGAAGCTTTCTTT
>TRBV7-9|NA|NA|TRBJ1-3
CASSLTMSSGNTIYF
TGTGCCAGCAGCTTGACAATGAGCTCTGGAAACACCATATATTTT
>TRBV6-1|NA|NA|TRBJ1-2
CASSESLSNYGYTF
TGTGCCAGCAGTGAAAGCTTGTCTAACTATGGCTACACCTTC
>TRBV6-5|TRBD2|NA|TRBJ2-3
CASRLAVGGDTQYF
TGTGCCAGCCGGCTAGCGGTTGGAGGAGATACGCAGTATTTT
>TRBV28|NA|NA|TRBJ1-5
CASSLGGNSNQPQHF
TGTGCCAGCAGTTTAGGAGGAAATAGCAATCAGCCCCAGCATTTT
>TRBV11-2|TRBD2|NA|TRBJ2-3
CASSLWTSGTDTQYF
TGTGCCAGCAGCTTGTGGACTAGCGGCACAGATACGCAGTATTTT
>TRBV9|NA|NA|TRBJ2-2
CASSPRSNTGELFF
TGTGCCAGCAGCCCCCGGTCGAACACCGGGGAGCTGTTTTTT
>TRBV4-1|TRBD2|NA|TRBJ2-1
CASSQEITTSGSNEQFF
TGCGCCAGCAGCCAAGAAATCACGACTAGCGGGAGCAATGAGCAGTTCTTC
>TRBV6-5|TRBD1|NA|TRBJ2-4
CASSLGQSGRNIQYF
TGTGCCAGCAGTCTGGGACAGAGTGGGAGAAACATTCAGTACTTC
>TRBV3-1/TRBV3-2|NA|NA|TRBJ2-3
CASSPKLGHTDTQYF
TGTGCCAGCAGCCCCAAACTAGGGCACACAGATACGCAGTATTTT
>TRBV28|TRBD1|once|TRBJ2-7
CASISDRWGEQYF
TGTGCCAGCATTTCGGACAGGTGGGGGGAGCAGTACTTC
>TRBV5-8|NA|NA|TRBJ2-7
CASRLYSASSYEQYF
TGTGCCAGCAGGCTCTATTCTGCGAGCTCCTACGAGCAGTACTTC
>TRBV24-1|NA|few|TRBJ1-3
CATSDSSSGNTIYF
TGTGCCACCAGCGACTCCAGCTCTGGAAACACCATATATTTT
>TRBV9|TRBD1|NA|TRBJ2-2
CASSVETGGTGELFF
TGTGCCAGCAGCGTAGAGACAGGGGGCACCGGGGAGCTGTTTTTT
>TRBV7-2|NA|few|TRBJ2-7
CASSQGQGPYEQYF
TGTGCCAGCAGCCAGGGGCAGGGACCCTACGAGCAGTACTTC
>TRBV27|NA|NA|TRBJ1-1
CASSLAGWRTEAFF
TGTGCCAGCAGTTTAGCAGGCTGGCGAACTGAAGCTTTCTTT
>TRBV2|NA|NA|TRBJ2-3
CASSPISTDTQYF
TGTGCCAGCAGTCCAATCAGCACAGATACGCAGTATTTT
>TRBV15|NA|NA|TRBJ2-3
CATSRDSPTRSDTQYF
TGTGCCACCAGCAGAGATAGCCCTACACGGTCGGATACGCAGTATTTT
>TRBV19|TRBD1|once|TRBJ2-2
CASSIAQGAAGELFF
TGTGCCAGTAGTATAGCACAGGGGGCGGCCGGGGAGCTGTTTTTT
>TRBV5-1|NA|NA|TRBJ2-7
CASSLAGGLVSYEQYF
TGCGCCAGCAGCTTGGCTGGAGGGCTGGTTTCCTACGAGCAGTACTTC
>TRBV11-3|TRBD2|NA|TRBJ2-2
CASSPTGTRNTGELFF
TGTGCCAGCAGCCCGACCGGGACTAGAAATACCGGGGAGCTGTTTTTT
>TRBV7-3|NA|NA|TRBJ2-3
CASSPGQITDTQYF
TGTGCCAGCAGTCCCGGACAGATCACAGATACGCAGTATTTT
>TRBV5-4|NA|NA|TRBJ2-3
CASSTGTTDTQYF
TGTGCCAGCAGCACCGGGACAACAGATACGCAGTATTTT
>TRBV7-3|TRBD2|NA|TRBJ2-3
CASSLRASGRSTSTDTQYF
TGTGCCAGCAGCTTACGGGCTAGCGGACGATCGACGTCCACAGATACGCAGTATTTT
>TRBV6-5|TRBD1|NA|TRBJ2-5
CASRRTGQETQYF
TGTGCCAGCAGGAGGACAGGGCAAGAGACCCAGTACTTC
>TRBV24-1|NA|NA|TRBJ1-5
CATSDQGSGNQPQHF
TGTGCCACCAGTGATCAGGGGAGCGGCAATCAGCCCCAGCATTTT
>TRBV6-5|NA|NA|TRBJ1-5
CASTTVAYSNQPQHF
TGTGCCAGCACGACAGTTGCATATAGCAATCAGCCCCAGCATTTT
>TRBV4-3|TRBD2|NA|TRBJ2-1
CASSQETSGREQFF
TGCGCCAGCAGCCAAGAAACCAGCGGGAGGGAGCAGTTCTTC
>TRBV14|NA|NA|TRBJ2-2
CASSRRQVATGELFF
TGTGCCAGCAGCCGTAGACAGGTGGCCACCGGGGAGCTGTTTTTT
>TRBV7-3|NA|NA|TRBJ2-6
CASSSNRVPGANVLTF
TGTGCCAGCAGCTCAAACAGGGTACCTGGGGCCAACGTCCTGACTTTC
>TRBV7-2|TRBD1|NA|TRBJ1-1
CASSLTGDDRVNTEAFF
TGTGCCAGCAGCTTAACCGGGGATGACAGGGTGAACACTGAAGCTTTCTTT
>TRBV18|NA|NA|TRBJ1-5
CASSQGQSSSNQPQHF
TGTGCCAGCTCACAAGGACAGTCCTCTAGCAATCAGCCCCAGCATTTT
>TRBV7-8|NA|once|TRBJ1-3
CASSFRQRDSGNTIYF
TGTGCCAGCAGCTTCCGGCAGCGGGACTCTGGAAACACCATATATTTT
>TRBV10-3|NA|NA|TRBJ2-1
CAISRPGGRGPSVREYNEQFF
TGTGCCATCAGCCGTCCCGGGGGGCGGGGACCCTCTGTTCGGGAATACAATGAGCAGTTCTTC
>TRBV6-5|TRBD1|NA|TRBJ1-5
CASSWTGGRSNQPQHF
TGTGCCAGCAGTTGGACAGGGGGCAGGAGCAATCAGCCCCAGCATTTT
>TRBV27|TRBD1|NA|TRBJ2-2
CASSGTGVYTGELFF
TGTGCCAGTTCCGGGACAGGGGTGTACACCGGGGAGCTGTTTTTT
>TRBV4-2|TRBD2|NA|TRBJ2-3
CASSQALAGGLTRTDTQYF
TGTGCCAGCAGCCAAGCACTAGCGGGAGGACTTACCCGCACAGATACGCAGTATTTT
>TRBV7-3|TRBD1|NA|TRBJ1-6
CASSLGGQPNSPLHF
TGTGCCAGCAGCTTAGGGGGACAGCCGAATTCACCCCTCCACTTT
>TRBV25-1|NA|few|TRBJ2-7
CASISRDIAYEQYF
TGTGCCAGCATCTCCAGGGACATCGCCTACGAGCAGTACTTC
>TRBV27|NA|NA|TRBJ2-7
CASGNSYEQYF
TGTGCCAGCGGCAACTCCTACGAGCAGTACTTC
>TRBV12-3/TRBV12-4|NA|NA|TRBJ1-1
CASRYDKNTEAFF
TGTGCCAGCAGATACGACAAGAACACTGAAGCTTTCTTT
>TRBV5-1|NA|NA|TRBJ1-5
CASSLAGMVGNQPQHF
TGCGCCAGCAGCTTGGCCGGGATGGTGGGCAATCAGCCCCAGCATTTT
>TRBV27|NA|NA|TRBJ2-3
CASSSLSPASWVPDTQYF
TGTGCCAGCAGTTCCCTCTCCCCTGCTAGCTGGGTGCCAGATACGCAGTATTTT
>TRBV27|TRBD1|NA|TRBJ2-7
CASRKNRGLSYEQYF
TGTGCCAGCAGGAAAAACAGGGGTCTCTCCTACGAGCAGTACTTC
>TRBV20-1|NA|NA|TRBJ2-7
CSAGDTTEQYF
TGCAGTGCTGGGGACACAACCGAGCAGTACTTC
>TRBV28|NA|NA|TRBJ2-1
CASSHYYNEQFF
TGTGCCAGCAGTCACTACTACAATGAGCAGTTCTTC
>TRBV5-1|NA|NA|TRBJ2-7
CASSLSSAYEQYF
TGCGCCAGCAGCTTGAGTTCAGCCTACGAGCAGTACTTC
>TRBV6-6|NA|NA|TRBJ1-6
CASSLGGGRANNSPLHF
TGTGCCAGCAGTCTCGGGGGGGGCAGGGCGAATAATTCACCCCTCCACTTT
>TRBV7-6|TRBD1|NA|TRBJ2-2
CASSFSTGVTGELFF
TGTGCCAGCAGCTTCTCGACAGGGGTCACCGGGGAGCTGTTTTTT
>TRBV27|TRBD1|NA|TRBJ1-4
CASRIGQGEEKLFF
TGTGCCAGCAGAATCGGGCAGGGGGAAGAAAAACTGTTTTTT
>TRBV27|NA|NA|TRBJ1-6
CASSLLPGANSPLHF
TGTGCCAGCAGTTTACTCCCAGGGGCGAATTCACCCCTCCACTTT
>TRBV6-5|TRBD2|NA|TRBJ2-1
CATLFTSGEQFF
TGTGCCACCCTATTCACTAGCGGTGAGCAGTTCTTC
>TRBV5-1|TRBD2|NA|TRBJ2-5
CASSSGLAPSRETQYF
TGCGCCAGCAGCTCGGGACTAGCACCCTCCCGGGAGACCCAGTACTTC
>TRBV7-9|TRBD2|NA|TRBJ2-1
CASSSGLAGPNEQFF
TGTGCCAGCAGCTCGGGACTAGCGGGACCTAATGAGCAGTTCTTC